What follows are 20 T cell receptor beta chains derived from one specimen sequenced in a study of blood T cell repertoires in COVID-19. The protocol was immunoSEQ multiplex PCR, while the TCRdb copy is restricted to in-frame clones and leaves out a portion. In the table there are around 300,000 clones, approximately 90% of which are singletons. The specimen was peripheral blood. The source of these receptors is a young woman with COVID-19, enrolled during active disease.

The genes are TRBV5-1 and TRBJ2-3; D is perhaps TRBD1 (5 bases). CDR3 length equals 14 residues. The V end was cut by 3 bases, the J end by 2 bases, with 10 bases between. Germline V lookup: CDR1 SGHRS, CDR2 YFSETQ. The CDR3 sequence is CASSSAGFTDTQYF. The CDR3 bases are TGCGCCAGCAGCTCCGCAGGGTTCACAGATACGCAGTATTTT.

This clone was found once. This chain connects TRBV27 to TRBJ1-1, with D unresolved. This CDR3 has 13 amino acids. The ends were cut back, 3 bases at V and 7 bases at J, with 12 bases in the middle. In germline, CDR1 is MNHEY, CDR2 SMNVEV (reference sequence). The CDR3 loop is CASSFAGQGEAFF. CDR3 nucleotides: TGTGCCAGCAGTTTTGCTGGGCAAGGTGAAGCTTTCTTT.

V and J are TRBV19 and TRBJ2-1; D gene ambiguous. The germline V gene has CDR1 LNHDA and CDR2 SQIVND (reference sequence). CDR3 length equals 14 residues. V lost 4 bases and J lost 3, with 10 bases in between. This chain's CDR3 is CASSSSPNYNEQFF. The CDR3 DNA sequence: TGTGCCAGTAGTAGTAGCCCGAACTACAATGAGCAGTTCTTC.

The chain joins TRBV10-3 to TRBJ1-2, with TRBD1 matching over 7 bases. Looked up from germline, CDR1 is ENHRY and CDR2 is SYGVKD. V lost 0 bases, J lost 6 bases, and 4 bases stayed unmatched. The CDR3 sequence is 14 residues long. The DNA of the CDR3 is TGTGCCATCAGTGAGTCGTGGACAGGCGATGGCTACACCTTC. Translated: CAISESWTGDGYTF.

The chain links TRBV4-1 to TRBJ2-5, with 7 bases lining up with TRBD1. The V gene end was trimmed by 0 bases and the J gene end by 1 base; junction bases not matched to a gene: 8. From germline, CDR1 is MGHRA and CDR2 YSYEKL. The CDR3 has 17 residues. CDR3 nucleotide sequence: TGCGCCAGCAGCCAAGATCGGGCCAGGGGGACCCAAGAGACCCAGTACTTC. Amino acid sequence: CASSQDRARGTQETQYF.

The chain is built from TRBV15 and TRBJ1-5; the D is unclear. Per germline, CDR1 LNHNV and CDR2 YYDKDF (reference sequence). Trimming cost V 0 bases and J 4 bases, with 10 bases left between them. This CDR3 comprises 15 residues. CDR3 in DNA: TGTGCCACCAGCAGAGATCCAGGTCGGAATCAGCCCCAGCATTTT. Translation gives CATSRDPGRNQPQHF.

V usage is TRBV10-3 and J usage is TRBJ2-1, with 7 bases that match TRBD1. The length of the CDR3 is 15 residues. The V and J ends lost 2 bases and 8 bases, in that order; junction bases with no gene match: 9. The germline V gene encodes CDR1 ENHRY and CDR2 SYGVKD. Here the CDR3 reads CAISEGQRGQDEQFF. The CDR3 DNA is TGTGCCATCAGTGAGGGACAGAGGGGGCAAGATGAGCAGTTCTTC.

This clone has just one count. The CDR3 DNA follows: TGTGCCAGCTCACCCCGGGACAGGGCGGTTTACGAGCAGTACTTC. It yields the protein CASSPRDRAVYEQYF. This chain links TRBV18 with TRBJ2-7; TRBD1 matches at 9 bases. J gave up 4 bases and V 3 bases, and 7 bases lay outside the gene matches. Germline V CDR1 and CDR2: KGHSH, LQKENI. The CDR3 loop spans 15 amino acids. The entire variable domain, with the rest obtained from reference TRBV18 and TRBJ2-7, is as follows: NAGVMQNPRHLVRRRGQEARLRCSPMKGHSHVYWYRQLPEEGLKFMVYLQKENIIDESGMPKERFSAEFPKEGPSILRIQQVVRGDSAAYFCASSPRDRAVYEQYFGPGTRLTVT.

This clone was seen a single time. The DNA for the CDR3 is TGTGCCAGCAGTTTACCGGGAATCTCCTACGAGCAGTACTTC. Translation gives CASSLPGISYEQYF. The chain employs TRBV27 and TRBJ2-7, with D tentatively TRBD2 (5 bases). Per the germline V gene, CDR1 is MNHEY and CDR2 is SMNVEV (reference sequence). The CDR3 consists of 14 residues. Trimming took off 2 bases at V and 0 bases at J, with 8 bases between the two ends.

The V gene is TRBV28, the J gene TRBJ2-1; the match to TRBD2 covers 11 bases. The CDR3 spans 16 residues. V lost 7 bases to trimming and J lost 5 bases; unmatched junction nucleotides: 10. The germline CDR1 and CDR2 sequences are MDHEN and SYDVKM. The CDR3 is CASTVRGTSGNNEQFF. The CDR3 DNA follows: TGTGCCAGCACCGTTAGGGGGACTAGCGGAAACAATGAGCAGTTCTTC.

The CDR3 bases are TGTGCCAGTAGTATAGTTGCGGGACCAACCTACGAGCAGTACTTC. As protein: CASSIVAGPTYEQYF. The gene calls are TRBV19 and TRBJ2-7; D perhaps matches TRBD2 (6 bases). In germline, CDR1 is LNHDA, CDR2 SQIVND (reference sequence). CDR3 length: 15 residues. The ends were cut back, 1 base at V and 2 bases at J, with 12 bases in the middle.

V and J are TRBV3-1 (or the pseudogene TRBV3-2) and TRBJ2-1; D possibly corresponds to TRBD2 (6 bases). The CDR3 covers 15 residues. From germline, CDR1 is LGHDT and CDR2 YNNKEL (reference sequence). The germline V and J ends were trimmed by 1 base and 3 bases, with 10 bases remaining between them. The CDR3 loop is CASSQAGLLYNEQFF. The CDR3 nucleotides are TGTGCCAGCAGCCAAGCGGGACTTCTCTACAATGAGCAGTTCTTC.

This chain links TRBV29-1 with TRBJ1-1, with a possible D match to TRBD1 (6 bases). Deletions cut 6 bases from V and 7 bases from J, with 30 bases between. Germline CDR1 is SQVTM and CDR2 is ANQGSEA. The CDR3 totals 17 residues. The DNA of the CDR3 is TGCAGCGTGTTCACAGGGCAGAGATATCCCGGGCAAAGTGAAGCTTTCTTT. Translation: CSVFTGQRYPGQSEAFF.

This CDR3 is CASSSHPGLAGLYNEQFF. The DNA of the CDR3 is TGTGCCAGCAGCTCTCACCCGGGACTAGCGGGGCTCTACAATGAGCAGTTCTTC. The chain is built from TRBV7-3 and TRBJ2-1; 13 bases align to TRBD2. CDR1 and CDR2 from the germline V gene are SGHTA and FQGTGA. There are 18 residues in the CDR3. With V trimmed by 4 bases and J by 3 bases, 9 bases remained unmatched.

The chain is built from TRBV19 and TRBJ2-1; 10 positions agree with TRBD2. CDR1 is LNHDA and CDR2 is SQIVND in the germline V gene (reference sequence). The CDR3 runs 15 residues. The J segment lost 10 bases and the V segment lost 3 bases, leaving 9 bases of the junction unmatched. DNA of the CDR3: TGTGCCAGTAGTATGGGAATAGCGGGAGGTCGGGAGCAGTTCTTC. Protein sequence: CASSMGIAGGREQFF.

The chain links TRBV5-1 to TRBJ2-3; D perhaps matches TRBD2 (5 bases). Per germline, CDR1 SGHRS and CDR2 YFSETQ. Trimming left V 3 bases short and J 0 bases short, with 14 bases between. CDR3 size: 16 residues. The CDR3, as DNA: TGCGCCAGCAGCTCCGAGGGCGCGGTTAGCACAGATACGCAGTATTTT. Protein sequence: CASSSEGAVSTDTQYF.

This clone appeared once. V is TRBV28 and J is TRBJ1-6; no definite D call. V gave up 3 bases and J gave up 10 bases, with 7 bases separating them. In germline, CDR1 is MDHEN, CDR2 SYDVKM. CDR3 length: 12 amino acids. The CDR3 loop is CASSFSPSPLHF. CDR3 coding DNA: TGTGCCAGCAGTTTCTCCCCCTCACCCCTCCACTTT.

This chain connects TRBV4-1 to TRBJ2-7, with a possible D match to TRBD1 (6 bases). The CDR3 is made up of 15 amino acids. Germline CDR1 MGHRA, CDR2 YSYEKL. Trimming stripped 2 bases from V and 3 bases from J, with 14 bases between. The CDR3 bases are TGCGCCAGCAGCCAACCGGGACAAGGGGACTACGAGCAGTACTTC. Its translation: CASSQPGQGDYEQYF.

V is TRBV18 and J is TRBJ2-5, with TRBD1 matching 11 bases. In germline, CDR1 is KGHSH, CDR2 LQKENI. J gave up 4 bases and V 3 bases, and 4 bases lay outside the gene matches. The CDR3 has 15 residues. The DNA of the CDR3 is TGTGCCAGCTCACCGTCGGGACAGGGGGGAGAGACCCAGTACTTC. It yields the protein CASSPSGQGGETQYF.

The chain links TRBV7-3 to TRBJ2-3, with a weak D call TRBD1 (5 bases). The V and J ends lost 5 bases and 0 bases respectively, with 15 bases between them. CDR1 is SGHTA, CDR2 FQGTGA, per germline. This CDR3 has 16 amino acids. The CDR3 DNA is TGTGCCAGCAGCCTAGGGGCGCGGCCGAGCACAGATACGCAGTATTTT. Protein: CASSLGARPSTDTQYF.